The T cell receptor (beta chain) under discussion was sequenced for a study of radiotherapy plus CTLA-4 blockade in lung cancer. V was clipped by 7 bases and J by 2 bases, with 15 bases between them. The length of the CDR3 is 14 residues. Germline loops: CDR1 MNHNY, CDR2 SVGAGI (reference sequence). Sequencing used immunoSEQ multiplex PCR; TCRdb keeps in-frame clones, though not all of them. Here the sample spans about 73,000 clones, roughly 84% being singletons. This chain links TRBV6-6 with TRBJ2-7; either TRBD1 or TRBD2 may supply D (5 bases each). Here the sequenced sample was peripheral blood, taken from a patient treated with radiotherapy plus ipilimumab. This receptor was taken from a human donor with non-small cell lung cancer that progressed on radiotherapy plus ipilimumab. The CDR3 bases are TGTGCCAGCAACCAACAGGAGGCGGCCTACGAGCAGTACTTC. It encodes CASNQQEAAYEQYF.